Following are 30 T cell receptor beta chains from one sample sequenced in a study of T cell repertoires in cytomegalovirus infection. Via MiXCR, TCRdb re-called the reads, giving one row per CDR3 protein. The table lists about 700,000 distinct CDR3 sequences, around a third of them singletons, with approximately 18% in the top ten. These receptors lack a known antigen. Specimen: cultured PBMCs, collected from culture after CMV antigen stimulation. These receptors were obtained from a human donor in good health (CMV status not recorded). Some clones in this sample may be carry-over from other donors' samples.

This chain links TRBV12-5 with TRBJ2-1; D is possibly TRBD2 (5 bases). Germline values: CDR1 LGHNT, CDR2 FRNRAP. The CDR3 has 13 residues. The germline V and J ends were trimmed by 5 bases and 9 bases, with 14 bases remaining between them. The CDR3 DNA reads as TGTGCTAGTGGTCCGGAACCGGGGTTTGAGCAGTTCTTC. This gives the protein CASGPEPGFEQFF.

This sequence joins TRBV2 and TRBJ2-5, with D perhaps matching TRBD1 or TRBD2 (6 bases each). This CDR3 comprises 18 residues. Germline CDR1 reads SNHLY; CDR2 reads FYNNEI. The V gene lost 4 bases and the J gene lost 0 bases, with 21 bases spanning the gap. The DNA of the CDR3 is TGTGCCAGCAGTGGATTGGGGGGCCATTTCTCGAACCAAGAGACCCAGTACTTC. It encodes CASSGLGGHFSNQETQYF. Drawing the rest from reference TRBV2 and TRBJ2-5, the complete variable domain is EPEVTQTPSHQVTQMGQEVILRCVPISNHLYFYWYRQILGQKVEFLVSFYNNEISEKSEIFDDQFSVERPDGSNFTLKIRSTKLEDSAMYFCASSGLGGHFSNQETQYFGPGTRLLVL.

In this sample, this clonotype turned up many times. The CDR3 DNA sequence: TGTGCCAGCAGCTTAGTTGGGACAGCGGTTTCAACTAATGAAAAACTGTTTTTT. Translating it yields CASSLVGTAVSTNEKLFF. V and J are TRBV7-6 and TRBJ1-4, with 7 bases lining up with TRBD1. Germline V lookup: CDR1 SGHVS, CDR2 FNYEAQ. This CDR3 spans 18 amino acids. V dropped 1 base and J dropped 0; count of bases not matched to a gene: 8.

The rearrangement joins TRBV12-3 or TRBV12-4 to TRBJ2-7; a possible D gene is TRBD1 (6 bases). The CDR3 is made up of 12 amino acids. V was cut by 6 bases and J by 5 bases, with 11 bases left in between. The CDR3 DNA follows: TGTGCCAGCAGCCCAGACAGGAACGAGCAGTACTTC. This codes for CASSPDRNEQYF.

This rearrangement joins TRBV6-1 to TRBJ2-5; TRBD1 aligns across 9 bases. This CDR3 is 16 amino acids long. Trimming took 0 bases from V and 5 from J; bases not matched to a gene: 7. Germline V gene lookup returns CDR1 MNHNS and CDR2 SASEGT. Here the CDR3 reads CASSEAPQGAWETQYF. The CDR3 DNA follows: TGTGCCAGCAGTGAAGCGCCACAGGGGGCGTGGGAGACCCAGTACTTC.

This clonotype was counted a few times. The chain combines TRBV11-3 with TRBJ1-5; D is unresolved. The CDR3 totals 14 residues. Germline-derived CDR1 and CDR2 are SGHNT and YENEEA. V was cut by 8 bases and J by 5 bases, with 16 bases left in between. CDR3 in amino acids: CASWRVLEDQPQHF. The CDR3, as DNA: TGTGCCAGCTGGCGTGTCTTGGAAGATCAGCCCCAGCATTTT.

V and J are TRBV19 and TRBJ2-3; possibly TRBD1 or TRBD2 for D (5 bases each). Germline CDR1 LNHDA, CDR2 SQIVND (reference sequence). This CDR3 has 15 amino acids. The V end lost 7 bases, the J end lost 3 bases, and 17 bases lay between the germline ends. The chain's CDR3 is CASKAPGGSTDTQYF. Here the CDR3 DNA reads TGTGCCAGTAAGGCTCCTGGGGGTTCGACAGATACGCAGTATTTT.

This clonotype has a single count. The V gene is TRBV7-9, the J gene TRBJ1-1; TRBD1 agrees at 7 bases. V shed 7 bases and J 2 bases; nucleotides not matched to a gene: 7. Germline CDR1 SEHNR, CDR2 FQNEAQ (reference sequence). This CDR3 is 14 amino acids long. CDR3 protein: CASILSGGNTEAFF. CDR3 sequence (DNA): TGTGCCAGCATCCTTTCAGGGGGAAACACTGAAGCTTTCTTT.

This clonotype occurred many times. The chain employs TRBV7-2 and TRBJ2-1; TRBD2 matches 12 bases. With 2 bases clipped from V and 7 bases from J, the junction kept 0 bases outside the gene matches. Germline CDR1 and CDR2: SGHTA and FQGNSA. The length of the CDR3 is 14 residues. As DNA, the CDR3 is TGTGCCAGCAGCTTAACTAGCGGGAGGAATGAGCAGTTCTTC. This translates into CASSLTSGRNEQFF.

This sequence joins TRBV28 and TRBJ2-5, with D possibly called TRBD1 or TRBD2 (6 bases each). The length of the CDR3 is 13 residues. The germline CDR1 and CDR2 sequences are MDHEN and SYDVKM. Trimming removed 11 bases from V and 4 bases from J, with 17 bases in between. CDR3 DNA: TGTGCCTGCACTGGAGGGGGTTCAGAGACCCAGTACTTC. It is translated as CACTGGGSETQYF.

V and J are TRBV6-1 and TRBJ2-5, with 8 bases identical to TRBD2. V lost 1 base and J lost 7; bases outside the gene matches: 2. The CDR3 has 13 amino acids. Germline V lookup: CDR1 MNHNS, CDR2 SASEGT. The CDR3, as DNA: TGTGCCAGCAGTGAAGTCGGGGGGGCGACCCAGTACTTC. Its translation: CASSEVGGATQYF.

The chain carries TRBV20-1 and TRBJ2-7, with TRBD1 identical over 9 bases. The CDR3 spans 14 residues. CDR1 is DFQATT and CDR2 is SNEGSKA in the germline V gene (reference sequence). With V trimmed by 1 base and J by 6 bases, 7 bases remained unmatched. This chain's CDR3 is CSARVTGGIAEQYF. The CDR3 DNA reads TGCAGTGCTAGAGTGACAGGGGGAATAGCCGAGCAGTACTTC.

The V and J genes are TRBV29-1 and TRBJ2-3, with D unresolved. The CDR3 has 14 residues. Germline V gene sequence: CDR1 SQVTM, CDR2 ANQGSEA. The germline V and J ends were trimmed by 6 bases and 0 bases, with 13 bases remaining between them. CDR3 protein: CSVASRLSTDTQYF. The CDR3 bases are TGCAGCGTCGCCTCAAGGTTGAGCACAGATACGCAGTATTTT.

The table lists this clonotype with a few counts. The rearrangement uses TRBV4-1 and TRBJ2-3; 11 bases agree with TRBD2. Germline-derived CDR1 and CDR2 are MGHRA and YSYEKL. V was pared by 1 base and J by 2 bases, with 11 bases of the junction left unmatched. The CDR3 consists of 19 residues. In nucleotides, the CDR3 is TGCGCCAGCAGCCAAGCTCCTTTCACTAGCGGGGGTTCCACAGATACGCAGTATTTT. Its translation is CASSQAPFTSGGSTDTQYF.

This clonotype has at least ten counts. The chain joins TRBV7-2 to TRBJ2-3; 8 nucleotides line up with TRBD2. The CDR3 totals 15 residues. The junction had 11 bases not matched to a gene; V was cut back by 6 bases and J by 6 bases. The germline CDR1 and CDR2 sequences are SGHTA and FQGNSA. CDR3 loop: CASRRLASSGDTQYF. Here the CDR3 DNA reads TGTGCCAGCAGGCGACTAGCGAGCTCGGGGGATACGCAGTATTTT.

The chain couples TRBV7-2 to TRBJ1-1, with D possibly matching TRBD1 (5 bases). CDR3 length: 13 amino acids. The germline V and J ends were trimmed by 3 bases and 7 bases, with 12 bases remaining between them. Germline V CDR1 and CDR2: SGHTA, FQGNSA. DNA of the CDR3: TGTGCCAGCAGCTTGGGGCAGTACAGTGAAGCTTTCTTT. It is translated as CASSLGQYSEAFF.

Comments on this clonotype: The junction does not match germline at one end; this may be a read error. This CDR3 reads CASSLEGGTAGYANF. The CDR3, as DNA: TGTGCCAGCAGCTTAGAGGGAGGGACGGCAGGGTACGCAAACTTC. The V call is TRBV7-9, the J call TRBJ2-7; 7 bases map to TRBD2. The CDR3 spans 15 residues. Per the germline V gene, CDR1 is SEHNR and CDR2 is FQNEAQ (reference sequence).

The sample holds a few counts of this clonotype. This chain uses TRBV14 with TRBJ2-1; TRBD2 agrees at 9 bases. V was clipped by 0 bases and J by 8 bases; unmatched bases: 14. The germline V gene has CDR1 SGHDN and CDR2 FVKESK. The CDR3 is made up of 18 amino acids. This CDR3 reads CASSQDRESGRFFDEQFF. The CDR3 DNA reads as TGTGCCAGCAGCCAAGATCGCGAAAGCGGGAGGTTTTTCGATGAGCAGTTCTTC.

This clonotype was seen at least ten times. V usage is TRBV7-2 and J usage is TRBJ2-3, with unresolved D. The CDR3 loop spans 16 amino acids. CDR1 SGHTA and CDR2 FQGNSA come from the germline V gene. The V end was cut by 2 bases, the J end by 2 bases, with 14 bases between. Written as DNA, the CDR3 is TGTGCCAGCAGCTTAAGGTCAGGTAGTGCCACAGATACGCAGTATTTT. This sequence encodes CASSLRSGSATDTQYF.

This clonotype was picked up a small number of times. A junction boundary mismatches the germline segment, possibly from a read error. The V gene is TRBV12-3 or TRBV12-4, the J gene TRBJ1-2; maybe TRBD1 (5 bases). The CDR3 extends over 15 amino acids. CDR3 in amino acids: CASGSFGTGNSGYTF. DNA for the CDR3: TGTGCCAGCGGCTCCTTCGGGACGGGGAACTCTGGCTACACCTTC.

The table lists this clonotype with a few counts. The CDR3 nucleotides read TGTGCCAGCAGCTTAGCGATCGAGGGTGAAAAACTGTTTTTT. Its protein is CASSLAIEGEKLFF. The chain is built from TRBV7-9 and TRBJ1-4; D not certain. CDR1 and CDR2 (germline): SEHNR, FQNEAQ (reference sequence). The ends were cut back, 0 bases at V and 7 bases at J, with 9 bases in the middle. The CDR3 totals 14 residues.

Points on this clonotype: Relative to the germline gene, one junction end is altered; a read error may explain this. The chain joins TRBV6-1 to TRBJ2-2; 7 bases align to TRBD2. This CDR3 region has 15 residues. From germline, CDR1 is MNHNS and CDR2 SASEGT. CDR3 DNA sequence: TGTGCCAGCATTGAAGGGCGGGAGTACACCGGGGAGCTGTTTTTT. This gives the protein CASIEGREYTGELFF.

The rearrangement joins TRBV7-9 to TRBJ1-4, with a tentative D call TRBD1 (6 bases). Deletions cut 6 bases from V and 8 bases from J, with 16 bases between. The CDR3 has 14 amino acids. The germline gives CDR1 SEHNR, CDR2 FQNEAQ (reference sequence). The CDR3 DNA follows: TGTGCCAGCAGAGAGGGGGTAACATCGGAAAAACTGTTTTTT. Translated, it gives CASREGVTSEKLFF.

The V call is TRBV20-1, the J call TRBJ1-1; D perhaps matches TRBD1 (6 bases). This CDR3 has 14 amino acids. CDR1 is DFQATT and CDR2 is SNEGSKA in the germline V gene (reference sequence). V lost 4 bases, J lost 4 bases, and 16 bases lay in between. CDR3 region: CSATRGGAGTEAFF. CDR3 nucleotide sequence: TGCAGTGCTACGCGGGGGGGCGCGGGCACTGAAGCTTTCTTT.

This clonotype has just a few counts. CDR3: CASSQGTTRGTGELFF. The DNA for the CDR3 is TGCGCCAGCAGCCAAGGGACCACTCGGGGCACCGGGGAGCTGTTTTTT. The chain combines TRBV4-3 with TRBJ2-2; D may be TRBD2 (5 bases). The CDR3 extends over 16 amino acids. Germline V CDR1 and CDR2: LGHNA, YSLEER. V was pared by 1 base and J by 4 bases, with 13 bases between.

This clonotype has at least ten counts. V usage is TRBV7-2 and J usage is TRBJ2-5; D remains ambiguous. Germline V CDR1 and CDR2: SGHTA, FQGNSA. The CDR3 is 12 residues long. With 1 base removed from V and 3 bases from J, the gap between germline ends came to 3 bases. CDR3 in DNA: TGTGCCAGCAGCTTAGAAAAAGAGACCCAGTACTTC. Its protein product is CASSLEKETQYF.

CDR3 sequence (DNA): TGTGCCAGCAGCATGACTAGCGGGGGGGCCCTCACCGGGGAGCTGTTTTTT. This sequence encodes CASSMTSGGALTGELFF. The rearrangement links TRBV6-6 to TRBJ2-2, with 14 bases that match TRBD2. The CDR3 is made up of 17 amino acids. With V trimmed by 6 bases and J by 4 bases, 7 bases remained unmatched. Germline CDR1 reads MNHNY; CDR2 reads SVGAGI (reference sequence).

The genes are TRBV5-1 and TRBJ1-1; TRBD1 might be the D (6 bases). The germline CDR1 and CDR2 sequences are SGHRS and YFSETQ. Trimming removed 5 bases from V and 1 base from J, with 12 bases in between. CDR3 size: 14 residues. The CDR3 here is CASRAGAQNTEAFF. The CDR3 DNA sequence: TGCGCCAGCAGGGCAGGGGCCCAGAACACTGAAGCTTTCTTT.

Ten or more counts support this clonotype. At one boundary the junction diverges from the germline segment, which might be a read error. The rearrangement joins TRBV7-2 to TRBJ2-1; 9 bases map to TRBD2. There are 13 residues in the CDR3. Germline V CDR1 and CDR2: SGHTA, FQGNSA. The CDR3 region has the DNA TGTGCCAGCAGTTTAGTTGGACTAGCGGAGCAGTTCTTC. Amino acids: CASSLVGLAEQFF.

This chain joins TRBV4-2 and TRBJ1-5; weak D call: TRBD1 (6 bases). The ends were cut back, 2 bases at V and 2 bases at J, with 16 bases in the middle. Germline CDR1 is LGHNA and CDR2 is YNFKEQ. The CDR3 covers 17 residues. The CDR3 loop reads CASSQNVGTPGNQPQHF. The CDR3 nucleotides read TGTGCCAGCAGCCAAAATGTCGGGACACCGGGCAATCAGCCCCAGCATTTT.